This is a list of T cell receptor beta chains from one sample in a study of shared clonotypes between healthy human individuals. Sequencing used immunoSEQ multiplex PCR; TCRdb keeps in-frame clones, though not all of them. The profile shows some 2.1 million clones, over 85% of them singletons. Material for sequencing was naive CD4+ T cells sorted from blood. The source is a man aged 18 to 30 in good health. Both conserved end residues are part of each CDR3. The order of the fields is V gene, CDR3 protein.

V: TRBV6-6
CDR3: CASSFGQGSVYEQYF

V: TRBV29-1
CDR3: CSVRGGTAYEQYF

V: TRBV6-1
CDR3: CASRETGAKNTEAFF

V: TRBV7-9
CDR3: CASSLAQVPYQETQYF

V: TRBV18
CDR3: CASSPGQGETQYF

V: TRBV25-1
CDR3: CASKDVGNEKLFF

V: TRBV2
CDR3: CASSGQSFSTDTQYF

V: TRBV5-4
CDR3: CASSLEQGGAYGYTF

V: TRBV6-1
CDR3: CASTVILDTDTQYF

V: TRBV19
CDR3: CASSVQLAGAYNEQFF

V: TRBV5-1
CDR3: CASSLTSGITDTQYF

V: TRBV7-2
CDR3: CASREDRDYGYTF

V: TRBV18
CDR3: CASSPSSGQETQYF

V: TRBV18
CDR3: CASSPTRGATDTQYF

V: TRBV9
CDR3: CASSVTAGGLETQYF

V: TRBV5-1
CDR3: CASSPTVSYGYTF

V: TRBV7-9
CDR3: CASSRGGIKSSDTQYF

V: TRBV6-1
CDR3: CASSEALILIAISPSIF

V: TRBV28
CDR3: CASMGAEQFF

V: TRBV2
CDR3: CASLGLLPTGELFF